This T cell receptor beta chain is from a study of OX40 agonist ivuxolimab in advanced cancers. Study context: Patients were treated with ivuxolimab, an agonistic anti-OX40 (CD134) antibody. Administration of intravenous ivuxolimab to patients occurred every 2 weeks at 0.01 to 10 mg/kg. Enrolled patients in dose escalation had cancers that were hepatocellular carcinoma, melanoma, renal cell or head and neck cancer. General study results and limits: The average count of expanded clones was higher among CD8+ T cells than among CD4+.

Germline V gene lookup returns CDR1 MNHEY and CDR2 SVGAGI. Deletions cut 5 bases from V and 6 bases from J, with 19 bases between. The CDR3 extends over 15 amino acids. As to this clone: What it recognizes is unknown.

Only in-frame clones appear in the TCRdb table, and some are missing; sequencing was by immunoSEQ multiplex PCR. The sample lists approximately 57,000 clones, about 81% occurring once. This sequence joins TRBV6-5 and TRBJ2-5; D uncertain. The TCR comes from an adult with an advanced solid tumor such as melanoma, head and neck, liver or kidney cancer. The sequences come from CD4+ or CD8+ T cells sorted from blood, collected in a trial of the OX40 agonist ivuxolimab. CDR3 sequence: CASSPGRPTPKTQYF. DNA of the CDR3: TGTGCCAGCAGTCCCGGTCGTCCTACTCCCAAGACCCAGTACTTC.